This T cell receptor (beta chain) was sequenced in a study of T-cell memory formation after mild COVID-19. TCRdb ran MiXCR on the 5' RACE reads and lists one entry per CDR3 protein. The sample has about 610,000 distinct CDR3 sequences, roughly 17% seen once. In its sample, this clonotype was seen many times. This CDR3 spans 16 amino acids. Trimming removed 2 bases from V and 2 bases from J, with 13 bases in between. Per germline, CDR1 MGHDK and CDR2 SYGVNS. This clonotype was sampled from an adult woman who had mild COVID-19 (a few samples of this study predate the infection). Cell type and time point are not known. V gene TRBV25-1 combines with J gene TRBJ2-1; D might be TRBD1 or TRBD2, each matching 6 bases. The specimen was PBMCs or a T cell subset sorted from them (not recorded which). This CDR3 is CASSELRGDTYNEQFF. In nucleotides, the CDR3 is TGTGCCAGCAGTGAACTTAGGGGGGACACCTACAATGAGCAGTTCTTC.